The present T cell receptor beta chain was sequenced within a study of CD8 T cells in ankylosing spondylitis. With molecular barcodes, quantitative 5'-RACE was used to make the TCR beta libraries. TCRdb re-derived calls from the 5' RACE reads in MiXCR, one entry per CDR3 protein. The sample contains some 220,000 distinct CDR3 sequences, about 10% of which appear only once. V shed 3 bases, J shed 11 bases, and the junction held 9 bases outside the gene matches. The CDR3 covers 13 residues. CDR1 DFQATT and CDR2 SNEGSKA come from the germline V gene (reference sequence). This clonotype was counted many times.

This TCR was sampled from a male donor with ankylosing spondylitis or in good health (not recorded which). The rearrangement links TRBV20-1 to TRBJ2-4, with TRBD2 identical over 8 bases. Source material: blood, either unsorted or a sorted T cell fraction (not recorded which). The CDR3 bases are TGCAGTGCTAGCAGCAGCTCGGGGGGGGTTCAGTACTTC. Translation gives CSASSSSGGVQYF.